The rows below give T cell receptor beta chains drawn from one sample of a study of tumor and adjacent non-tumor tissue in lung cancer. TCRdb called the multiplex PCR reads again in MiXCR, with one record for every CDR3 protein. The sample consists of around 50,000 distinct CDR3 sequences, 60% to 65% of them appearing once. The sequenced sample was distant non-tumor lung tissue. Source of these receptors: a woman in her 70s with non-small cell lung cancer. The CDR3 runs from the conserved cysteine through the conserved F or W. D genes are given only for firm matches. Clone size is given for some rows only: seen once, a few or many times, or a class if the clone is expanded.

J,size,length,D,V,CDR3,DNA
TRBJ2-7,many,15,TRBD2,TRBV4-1,CASSQDPSGTYEQYF,TGCGCCAGCAGCCAAGATCCTAGCGGTACCTACGAGCAGTACTTC
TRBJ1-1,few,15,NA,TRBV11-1,CASSLRTAGEAEAFF,TGTGCCAGCAGCTTACGGACAGCGGGGGAGGCTGAAGCATTCTTT
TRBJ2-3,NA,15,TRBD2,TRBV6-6,CVSSYGGEANQPQYF,TGTGTCAGCAGTTACGGGGGGGAGGCCAATCAGCCCCAGTATTTT
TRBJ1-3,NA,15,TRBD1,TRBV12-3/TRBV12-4,CASSLQGTGGNTIYF,TGTGCCAGCAGTTTACAGGGGACAGGGGGAAACACCATATATTTT
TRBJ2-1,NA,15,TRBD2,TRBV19,CASSTSSGSVSGQFF,TGTGCCAGTAGTACCTCTAGCGGGAGCGTCTCTGGGCAGTTCTTC
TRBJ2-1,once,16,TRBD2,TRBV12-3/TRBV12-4,CTSSPGTSGRRDEQFF,TGTACCAGCAGCCCGGGGACTAGCGGGAGGAGAGATGAGCAGTTCTTC
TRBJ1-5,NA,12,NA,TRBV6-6,CASSYLNQPQHF,TGTGCCAGCAGTTACCTTAATCAACCCCAGCATTTT
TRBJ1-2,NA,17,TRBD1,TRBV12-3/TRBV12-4,CVSSPGDRSKNNYGYTF,TGTGTCAGCAGTCCGGGGGACAGGAGCAAGAATAACTATGGCTACACCTTC
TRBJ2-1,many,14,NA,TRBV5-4,CASSFLRLPNEQFF,TGTGCCAGCAGCTTCTTACGCCTACCCAATGAGCAGTTCTTC
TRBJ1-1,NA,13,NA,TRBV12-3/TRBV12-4,CAGSQAKNTETFF,TGTGCCGGCAGTCAGGCCAAGAACACTGAAACTTTCTTT
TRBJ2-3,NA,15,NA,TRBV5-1,CASSLSPGAGDTQYF,TGCGCCAGTAGCTTGTCGCCGGGAGCAGGAGATACGCAGTATTTT
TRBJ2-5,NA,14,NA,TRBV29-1,CCVAQETGQETQYF,TGCTGCGTCGCGCAAGAGACAGGCCAAGAGACCCAGTACTTC
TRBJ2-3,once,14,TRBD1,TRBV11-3,CASNLGQGTDTKYF,TGTGCCAGCAACCTTGGGCAGGGGACAGATACGAAGTATTTC
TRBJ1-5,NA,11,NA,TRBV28,CASRGNQPQHF,TGTGCCAGCAGGGGCAATCAGCCCCAGCATTTT
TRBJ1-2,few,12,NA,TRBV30,CACSDTNYDYTF,TGTGCCTGTAGTGACACTAACTATGACTACACCTTC
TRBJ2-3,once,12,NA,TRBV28,CASKSSNQPQYF,TGTGCCAGCAAGAGTAGCAATCAGCCCCAGTATTTT
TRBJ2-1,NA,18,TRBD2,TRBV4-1,CACSQEGISREIYNEQFF,TGCGCCTGCAGTCAAGAAGGTATATCGCGGGAGATCTACAATGAGCAGTTCTTC
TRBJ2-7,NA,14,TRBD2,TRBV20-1,CGAHPIAGVLEQYF,TGCGGTGCCCATCCAATAGCGGGAGTCCTAGAGCAGTACTTC
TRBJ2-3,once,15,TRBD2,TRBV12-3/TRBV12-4,CSSSLAGGPGDTQYF,TGTTCCAGCAGCTTAGCGGGAGGGCCAGGGGATACGCAGTATTTT
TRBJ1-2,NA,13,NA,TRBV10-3,CAISVRREYGYTF,TGTGCCATATCGGTGAGGCGAGAGTATGGCTACACCTTC
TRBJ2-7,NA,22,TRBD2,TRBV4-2,CASSQVFITLLAGLPSSNEQYF,TGTGCCAGCAGCCAAGTTTTCATCACATTACTAGCGGGATTACCGAGCTCCAACGAGCAATACTTC
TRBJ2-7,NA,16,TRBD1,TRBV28,CASRPTGTGIPYEQYF,TGTGCCAGCAGGCCCACCGGGACAGGGATCCCCTACGAGCAGTACTTC
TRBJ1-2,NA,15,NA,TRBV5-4,CASSLGVPGVAGYPF,TGTGCCAGCAGCTTGGGGGTGCCAGGGGTGGCTGGCTACCCATTC
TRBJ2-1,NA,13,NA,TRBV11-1,CASSPGPVGEYFF,TGTGCCAGCAGCCCGGGACCCGTCGGTGAATACTTCTTC
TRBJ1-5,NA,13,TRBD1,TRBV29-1,CNVEVDRDQPQHF,TGCAACGTCGAAGTTGACAGGGATCAGCCCCAGCATTTT
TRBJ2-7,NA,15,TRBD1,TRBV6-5,CARSYRGQGGYEQYF,TGTGCCAGAAGTTACCGAGGACAGGGTGGCTACGAGCAGTACTTC
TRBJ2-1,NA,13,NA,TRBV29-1,CSAKRQDINELFF,TGCAGCGCAAAACGGCAGGACATAAATGAGCTGTTCTTC